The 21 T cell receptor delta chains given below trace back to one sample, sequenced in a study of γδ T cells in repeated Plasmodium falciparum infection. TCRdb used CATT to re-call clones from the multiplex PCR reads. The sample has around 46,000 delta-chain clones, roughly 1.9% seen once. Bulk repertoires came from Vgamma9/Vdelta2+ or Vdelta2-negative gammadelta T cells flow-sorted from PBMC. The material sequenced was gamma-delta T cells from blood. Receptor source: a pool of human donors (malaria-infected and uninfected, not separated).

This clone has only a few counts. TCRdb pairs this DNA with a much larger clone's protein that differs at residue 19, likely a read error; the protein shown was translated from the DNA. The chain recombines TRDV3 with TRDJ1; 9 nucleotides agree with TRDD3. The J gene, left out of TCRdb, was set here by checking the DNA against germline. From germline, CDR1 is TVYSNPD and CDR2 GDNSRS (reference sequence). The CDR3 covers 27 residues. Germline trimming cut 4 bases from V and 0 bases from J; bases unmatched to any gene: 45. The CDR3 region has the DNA TGTGCCTCCCCTAAAACCCGGAGTGGCCTACCCAGATTACTGGGGGACAGGCCCAGGGTGTACACCGATAAACTCATCTTT. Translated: CASPKTRSGLPRLLGDRPRVYTDKLIF.

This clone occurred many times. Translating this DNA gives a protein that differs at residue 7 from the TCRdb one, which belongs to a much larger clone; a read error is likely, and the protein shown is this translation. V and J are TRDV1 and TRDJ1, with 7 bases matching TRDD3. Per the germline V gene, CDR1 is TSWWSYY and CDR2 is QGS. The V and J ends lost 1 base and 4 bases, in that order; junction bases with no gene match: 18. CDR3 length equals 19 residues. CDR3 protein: CALGEHVYVRWGRVDKLIF. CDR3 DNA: TGTGCTCTTGGGGAACACGTCTACGTGAGGTGGGGGAGAGTCGATAAACTCATCTTT.

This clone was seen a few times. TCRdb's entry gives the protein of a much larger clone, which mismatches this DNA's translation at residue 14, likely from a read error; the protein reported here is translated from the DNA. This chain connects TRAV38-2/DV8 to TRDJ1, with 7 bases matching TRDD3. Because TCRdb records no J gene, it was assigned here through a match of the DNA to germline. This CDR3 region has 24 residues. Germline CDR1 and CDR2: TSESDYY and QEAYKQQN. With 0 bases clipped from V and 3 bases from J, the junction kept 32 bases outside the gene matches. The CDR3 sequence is CAYRSARRWDPLLRDTWSADKLIF. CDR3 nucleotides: TGTGCTTATAGGAGCGCGAGACGTTGGGACCCTTTACTGAGGGATACTTGGTCGGCCGATAAACTCATCTTT.

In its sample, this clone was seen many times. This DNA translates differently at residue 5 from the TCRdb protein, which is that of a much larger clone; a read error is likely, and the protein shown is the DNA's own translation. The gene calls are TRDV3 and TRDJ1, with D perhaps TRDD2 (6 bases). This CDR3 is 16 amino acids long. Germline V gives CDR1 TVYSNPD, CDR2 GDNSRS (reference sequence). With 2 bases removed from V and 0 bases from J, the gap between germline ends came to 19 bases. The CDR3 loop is CAFRLLLGLYTDKLIF. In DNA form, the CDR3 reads TGTGCCTTTCGCCTCCTACTAGGACTGTACACCGATAAACTCATCTTT.

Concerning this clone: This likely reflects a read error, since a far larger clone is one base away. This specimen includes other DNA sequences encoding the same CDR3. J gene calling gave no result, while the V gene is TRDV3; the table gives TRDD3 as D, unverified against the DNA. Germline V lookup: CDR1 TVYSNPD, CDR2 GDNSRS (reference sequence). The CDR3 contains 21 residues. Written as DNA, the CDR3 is TGTGCCTGGGGGTCGACGAGGAGGTACTGGGGGATCCCCTCCAACACCGATAAACTCATCTTC. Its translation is CAWGSTRRYWGIPSNTDKLIF.

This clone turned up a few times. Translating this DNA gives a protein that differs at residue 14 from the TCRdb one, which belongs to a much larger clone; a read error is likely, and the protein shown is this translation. CDR3 DNA: TGTGCCTGTGAGAAGATGGGGGATACCCTGAAGGATAAACCCATCTTT. This codes for CACEKMGDTLKDKPIF. V gene TRDV2 was called; the J gene was not; TRDD3 was called by the table and not checked on the DNA. Germline V gene data show CDR1 as GEAIGNYY and CDR2 as EKD. The CDR3 is 16 residues long.

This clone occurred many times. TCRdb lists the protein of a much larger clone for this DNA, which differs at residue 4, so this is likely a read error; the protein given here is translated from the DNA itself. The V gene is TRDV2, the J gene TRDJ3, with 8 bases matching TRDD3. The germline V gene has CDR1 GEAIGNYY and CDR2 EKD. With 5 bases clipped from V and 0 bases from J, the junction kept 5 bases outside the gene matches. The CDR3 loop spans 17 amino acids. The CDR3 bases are TGTGCCTGTGGCAAAACTGGGGGCTCCTGGGACACCCGACAGATGTTTTTC. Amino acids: CACGKTGGSWDTRQMFF.

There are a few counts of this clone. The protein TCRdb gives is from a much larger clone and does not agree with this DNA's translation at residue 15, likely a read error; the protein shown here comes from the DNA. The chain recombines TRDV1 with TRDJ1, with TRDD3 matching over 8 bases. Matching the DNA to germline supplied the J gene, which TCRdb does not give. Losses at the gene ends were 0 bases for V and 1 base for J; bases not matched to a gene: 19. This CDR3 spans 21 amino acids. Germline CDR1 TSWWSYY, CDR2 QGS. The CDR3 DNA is TGTGCTCTTGGGGAACTCCTCCTGAGGAATACTGGGGGTGTGTGCACCGATAAACTCATCTTT. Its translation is CALGELLLRNTGGVCTDKLIF.

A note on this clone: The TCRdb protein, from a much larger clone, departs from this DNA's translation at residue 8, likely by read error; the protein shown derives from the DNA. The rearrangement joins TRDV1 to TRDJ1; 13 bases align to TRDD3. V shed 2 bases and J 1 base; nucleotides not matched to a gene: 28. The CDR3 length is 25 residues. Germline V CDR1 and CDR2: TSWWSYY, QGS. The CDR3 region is CALGENSLLQDWGIRGGWLTDKLIF. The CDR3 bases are TGTGCTCTTGGGGAAAACTCCCTCCTTCAAGACTGGGGGATACGCGGGGGATGGCTCACCGATAAACTCATCTTT.

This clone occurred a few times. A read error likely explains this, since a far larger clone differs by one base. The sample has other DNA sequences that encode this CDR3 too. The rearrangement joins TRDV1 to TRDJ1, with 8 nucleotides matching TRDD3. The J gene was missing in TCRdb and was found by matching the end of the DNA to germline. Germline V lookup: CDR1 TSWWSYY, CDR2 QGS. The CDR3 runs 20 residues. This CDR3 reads CALGKRTVLGIPGYTDKLIF. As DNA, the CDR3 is TGCGCTCTTGGGAAACGAACGGTCCTGGGGATACCTGGGTACACCGATAAACTCATCTTT.

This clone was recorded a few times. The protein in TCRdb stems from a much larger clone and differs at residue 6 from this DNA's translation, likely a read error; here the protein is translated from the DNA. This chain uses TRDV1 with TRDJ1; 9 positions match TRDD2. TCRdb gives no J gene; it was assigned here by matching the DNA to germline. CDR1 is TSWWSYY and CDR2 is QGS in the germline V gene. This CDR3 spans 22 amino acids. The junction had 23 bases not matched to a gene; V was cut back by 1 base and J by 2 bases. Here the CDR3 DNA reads TGTGCTCTTGGGGAACCGCATACCACCCGCCTTCCTACTTTCAGTTTTACCGATAAACTCATCTTT. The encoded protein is CALGEPHTTRLPTFSFTDKLIF.

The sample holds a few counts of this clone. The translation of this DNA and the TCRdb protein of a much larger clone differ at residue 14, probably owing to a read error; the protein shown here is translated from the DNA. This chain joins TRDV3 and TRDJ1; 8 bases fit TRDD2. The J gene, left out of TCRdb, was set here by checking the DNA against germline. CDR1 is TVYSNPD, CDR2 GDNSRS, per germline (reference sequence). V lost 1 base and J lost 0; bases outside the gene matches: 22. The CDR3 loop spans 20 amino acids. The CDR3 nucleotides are TGTGCCTTTAAGAGGCCTTCCTATCATCGTGTGACATACCACACCGATAAACTCATCTTT. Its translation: CAFKRPSYHRVTYHTDKLIF.

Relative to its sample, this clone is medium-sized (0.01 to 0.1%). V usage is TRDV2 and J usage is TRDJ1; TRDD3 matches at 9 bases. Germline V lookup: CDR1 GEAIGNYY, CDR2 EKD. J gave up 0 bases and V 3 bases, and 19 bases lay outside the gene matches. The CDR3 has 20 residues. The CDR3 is CACDPLGLGDENLYTDKLIF. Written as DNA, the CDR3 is TGTGCCTGTGACCCTCTAGGTCTGGGGGATGAGAACCTATACACCGATAAACTCATCTTT.

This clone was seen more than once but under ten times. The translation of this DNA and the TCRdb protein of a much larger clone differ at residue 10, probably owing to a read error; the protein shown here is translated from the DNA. The CDR3 sequence: CALGDKHRRGWGIPPYTDKLIF. As DNA, the CDR3 is TGTGCTCTTGGGGACAAACACCGTCGGGGCTGGGGGATCCCTCCGTACACCGATAAACTCATCTTT. V and J are TRDV1 and TRDJ1; 9 bases map to TRDD3. TCRdb lists no J gene, so it was determined here by aligning the DNA to germline. Germline V gene sequence: CDR1 TSWWSYY, CDR2 QGS. J was trimmed by 0 bases and V by 3 bases; bases with no gene match: 23. CDR3 length: 22 residues.

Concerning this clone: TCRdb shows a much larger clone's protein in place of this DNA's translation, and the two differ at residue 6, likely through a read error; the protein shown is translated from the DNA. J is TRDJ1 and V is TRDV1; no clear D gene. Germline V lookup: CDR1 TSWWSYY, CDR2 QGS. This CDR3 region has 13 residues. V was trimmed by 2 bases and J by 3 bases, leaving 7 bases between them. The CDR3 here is CALGESPADKLIF. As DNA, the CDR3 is TGTGCTCTTGGGGAATCTCCGGCCGATAAACTCATCTTT.

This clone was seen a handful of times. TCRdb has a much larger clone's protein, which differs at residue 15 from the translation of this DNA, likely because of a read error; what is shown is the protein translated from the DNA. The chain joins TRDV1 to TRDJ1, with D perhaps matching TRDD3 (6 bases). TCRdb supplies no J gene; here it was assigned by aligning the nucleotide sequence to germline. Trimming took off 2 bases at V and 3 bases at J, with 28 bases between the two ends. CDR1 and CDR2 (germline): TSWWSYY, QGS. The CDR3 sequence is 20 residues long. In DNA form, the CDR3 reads TGTGCTCTTGGGGAAGATCGGGGGAAGTGCCCAGGGGGGTGCGCCGATAAACTCATCTTT. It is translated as CALGEDRGKCPGGCADKLIF.

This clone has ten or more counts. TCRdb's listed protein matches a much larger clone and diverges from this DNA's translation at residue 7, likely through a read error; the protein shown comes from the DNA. This chain's CDR3 is CACDHSPLGDPYTDKLIF. The CDR3 nucleotides read TGTGCCTGTGACCATTCTCCACTGGGGGATCCGTACACCGATAAACTCATCTTT. The chain uses TRDV2 and TRDJ1; TRDD3 matches at 10 bases. The J gene is not listed in TCRdb, so it was assigned here from a DNA match to germline. Germline trimming cut 3 bases from V and 0 bases from J; bases unmatched to any gene: 12. This CDR3 has 18 residues. Germline CDR1 is GEAIGNYY and CDR2 is EKD.

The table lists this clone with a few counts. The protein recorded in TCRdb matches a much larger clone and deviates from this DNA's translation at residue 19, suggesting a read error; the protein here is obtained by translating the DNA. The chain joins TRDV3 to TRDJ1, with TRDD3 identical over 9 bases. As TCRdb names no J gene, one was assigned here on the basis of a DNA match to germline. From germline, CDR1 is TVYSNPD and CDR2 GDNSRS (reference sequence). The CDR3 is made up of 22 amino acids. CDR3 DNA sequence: TGTGCCCTCCCGCGGGGACCTTCCGGTTTGGGGATACGCGTTTGGTACACCGATAGACTCATCTTT. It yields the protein CALPRGPSGLGIRVWYTDRLIF.

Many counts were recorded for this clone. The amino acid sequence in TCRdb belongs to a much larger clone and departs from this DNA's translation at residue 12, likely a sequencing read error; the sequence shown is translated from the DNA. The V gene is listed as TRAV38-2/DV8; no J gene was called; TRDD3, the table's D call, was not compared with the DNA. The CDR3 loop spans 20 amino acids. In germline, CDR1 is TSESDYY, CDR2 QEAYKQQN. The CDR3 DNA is TGTGCTTACGGAGGGAGCCTTCCTATGGCCATGAGCTGGGGGATACGAAGGCTCATCTTT. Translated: CAYGGSLPMAMSWGIRRLIF.

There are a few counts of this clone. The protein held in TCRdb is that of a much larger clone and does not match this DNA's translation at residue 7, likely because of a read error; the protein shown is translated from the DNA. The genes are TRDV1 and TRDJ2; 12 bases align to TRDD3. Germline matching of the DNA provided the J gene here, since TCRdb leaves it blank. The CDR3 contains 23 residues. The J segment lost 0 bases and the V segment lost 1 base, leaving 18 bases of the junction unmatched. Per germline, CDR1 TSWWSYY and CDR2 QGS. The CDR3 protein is CALGEPVYWGIPVLIALTAQLFF. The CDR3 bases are TGTGCTCTTGGGGAACCGGTGTACTGGGGGATACCTGTGTTGATAGCTTTGACAGCACAACTCTTCTTT.

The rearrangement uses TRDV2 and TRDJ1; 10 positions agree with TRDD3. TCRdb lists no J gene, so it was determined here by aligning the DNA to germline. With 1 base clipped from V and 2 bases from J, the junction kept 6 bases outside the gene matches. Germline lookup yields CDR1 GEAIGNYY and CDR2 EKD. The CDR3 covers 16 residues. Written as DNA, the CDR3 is TGTGCCTGTGACACTGTCGGACTGGGGGATACCGATAAACTCATCTTT. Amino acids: CACDTVGLGDTDKLIF.